This T cell receptor beta chain was sequenced during a study of blood T cell repertoires in COVID-19. For the study at large: Sites across the United States, Italy and Spain contributed samples from acute and convalescent COVID-19. Sources were T cells, B-cell-depleted T cells, or PBMCs; the material itself was cDNA or gDNA.

TCRdb's copy holds only in-frame clones and misses some; the assay was immunoSEQ multiplex PCR. Here the sample spans 100,000 to 150,000 clones, approximately 79% being singletons. Trimming took 8 bases from V and 1 from J; bases not matched to a gene: 8. CDR1 is MDHEN and CDR2 is SYDVKM in the germline V gene. The CDR3 consists of 15 residues. Specimen: PBMCs or T cells enriched from blood (not recorded which). The chain employs TRBV28 and TRBJ1-1; TRBD1 matches 9 bases. The origin of this receptor is a man in his forties with acute COVID-19. CDR3 region: CASSRRGQGNTEAFF. The CDR3 DNA is TGTGCCAGCTCTCGGCGGGGACAGGGGAACACTGAAGCTTTCTTT.